This T cell receptor beta chain was captured in a study of identical twins (dated by TCRdb to 2016 to 2018). With respect to the entire study: TCR alpha and beta repertoires from monozygotic twins, unrelated adults of various ages and cord blood were deep-sequenced to test whether fetal clonotypes persist. To rule out contamination, the twin experiments were replicated at different times with different library preparation protocols. Here is what the overall study found, with its caveats: Recombination models systematically underestimated out-of-frame TCR alpha sharing in monozygotic twins but agreed with sharing between unrelated individuals. Invariant T cells such as MAIT and iNKT could partly confound zero-insertion analyses, though diverse VJ usage argued against this for most clonotypes. Because the same donors could not be followed over many years, conclusions were based on cross-sectional statistical analysis. Excess twin sharing in beta out-of-frame sequences was weaker because fewer shared sequences lowered the signal-to-noise ratio. Abundant cord blood beta clonotypes had fewer insertions, young adult naive repertoires showed a similar but weaker trend, and memory repertoires showed no such trend. Compared with coincidental sharing between unrelated individuals, out-of-frame TCR alpha sequences shared between twins had an excess of sequences with low generation probability.

Every donor in the study was a healthy Caucasian. Three pairs of female monozygotic twins, all aged about 18 to 30 years, were included in the twin cohort. Peripheral blood mononuclear cells were the source from which RNA for the TCR libraries was isolated. Library method: 5' RACE. The run used an Illumina HiSeq 2000. A universal primer binding site was introduced by template switching, and a unique molecular identifier was present in the final cDNA, enabling accurate counting of TCR cDNA molecules. Specific primers in the conserved constant-segment region were used to synthesize first-strand cDNA for the TCR alpha and beta chains. To control for contamination, every cDNA library was double barcoded, receiving both a SMART-Mk sample barcode and Illumina barcodes. TruSeq adapter sequences, together with Illumina sample barcodes, were added in two successive PCR steps. The TCR alpha and beta cDNA libraries were sequenced on the Illumina HiSeq platform using custom primers. The authors' analysis ran thus. Unique molecular identifiers were extracted from raw reads with MiGEC, and CDR3 positions were determined with MiXCR. Recombination models were inferred per individual with the repgenHMM and IGoR tools using an EM algorithm. The analysis of shared clonotypes was done with the tcR package in R, with sharing normalized by the product of cloneset sizes. To study raw recombination free of thymic and clonal selection effects, out-of-frame nonproductive sequences were analyzed. The public reads were reprocessed in TCRdb via fastp at Q25 and MiXCR, keeping in-frame beta chains. For every CDR3 protein sequence, its rows merge into one entry that carries the most common genes and DNA. TCRdb, not the original authors, processed these V and J calls. Recorded for this sample are under 800,000 distinct CDR3 sequences; 20% to 25% of them occurred a single time. Of the sample, roughly 4% falls within the top ten clones.

Sequences SGHRS (CDR1) and YFSETQ (CDR2) are obtained from the germline V gene. Including cysteine and phenylalanine, the CDR3 has 14 amino acids. Only the CDR3 DNA is retained, 42 bases long and in frame from the first base. Relative to germline, V is 6 bases shorter and J is 0 bases shorter, with 7 bases between their ends. Notes on this clonotype: Its antigen is not yet known. Base qualities are not recorded, but no much larger clone differs from it by a single base.

These data were likewise used in another study, on T cells expressing NK-cell markers. Reported in the second study: Eight or nine donors provided sorted CD3+CD56+NKG2C+, CD3+CD56+NKG2C- and CD3+CD56-NKG2C+ T-cell subsets, whose TCR beta-chain repertoires were profiled. Of the eight sequenced donors, seven were found to be HCMV-seropositive and one was found to be HCMV-seronegative. To restrict sorting to alphabetaTCR-expressing T cells, an anti-gammadeltaTCR antibody was added in several experiments. For six donors, the dominant CD3+CD56+NKG2C+ clonotypes were among the top 10 CD8+ clonotypes and accounted for 1.0-7.0% of CD8+ T cells. Those dominant clonotypes were again the most abundant among CD3+CD56-NKG2C+ cells in a handful of donors, at about 25-65%. It remained unclear whether the expanded NKG2C-expressing T cell clones were specific for HCMV antigens. The study sequenced eight donors, all healthy volunteers chosen at random: three men and five women. A commercial ELISA kit detecting HCMV-specific IgG in serum was used to determine HCMV serostatus. For over five donors, bulk peripheral blood T-cell repertoires were also sequenced from unsorted PBMC. MIGEC was used to demultiplex reads and group reads by UMI, and MiTCR was used to assemble and quantify clonotypes. Only TCR cDNA sequences supported by at least two reads were kept to exclude erroneous sequences. Downstream repertoire analysis used the tcR package, and clonotypes were matched across fractions by CDR3 nucleotide sequence plus V segment. VDJmatch was used to annotate antigen specificity against VDJdb, with one amino acid substitution in CDR3 permitted.

This TCR came from a woman younger than 30 in good health. Material: PBMCs. The chain couples TRBV5-1 to TRBJ2-6, with no D gene named confidently. The CDR3 has the sequence CASNVLSGANVLTF. In nucleotide form, the sequence is TGCGCCAGCAATGTTCTCTCTGGGGCCAACGTCCTGACTTTC.